This T cell receptor beta chain was identified during a study of tumor-infiltrating lymphocytes in oesophageal squamous cell carcinoma. This clonotype showed up many times. Germline CDR1 MNHNS, CDR2 SASEGT. CDR3 length equals 13 residues. One entry per CDR3 protein, called by TCRdb with MiXCR from the PCR reads. The sample holds roughly 17,000 distinct CDR3 sequences, 40% to 45% seen once. The receptor was derived from a female donor with esophageal squamous cell carcinoma. Sample: normal esophageal tissue next to the tumor. The rearrangement uses TRBV6-1 and TRBJ2-1; maybe TRBD2 (6 bases). The end of the DNA aligns better with TRBJ2-7, so the J call may be wrong. The CDR3 loop is CASSEARRGEQYF. CDR3 in DNA: TGTGCCAGCAGTGAAGCGCGGAGGGGTGAGCAGTACTTC.